The 10 T cell receptor beta chains reported below all come from one sample, sequenced in a study of human T cells and chemical hapten exposure. Time point in this sample: patch test 3, about 24 weeks after DPC sensitization. Treatment: therapeutic diphenylcyclopropenone sensitization with weekly scalp DPC. TCRdb reanalysed the RACE reads using MiXCR and keeps one entry per CDR3 protein. The data contain some 96,000 distinct CDR3 sequences, 27% of them singletons. The specimen was whole blood, collected in connection with sensitization to the hapten diphenylcyclopropenone (DPC). The receptors were gathered from a middle-aged man with alopecia areata. Some clones in this sample may be carry-over from other donors' samples.

The chain has TRBV18 and TRBJ1-4; no firm D call. Germline V gene sequence: CDR1 KGHSH, CDR2 LQKENI. V dropped 2 bases and J dropped 6 bases, with 13 bases sitting between them. This CDR3 has 15 amino acids. Here the CDR3 reads CASSPNRGAYEKLFF. As DNA, the CDR3 is TGTGCCAGCTCACCAAATCGGGGAGCGTATGAAAAACTGTTTTTT.

The chain has TRBV20-1 and TRBJ1-5, with D possibly being TRBD1 (5 bases). CDR1 is DFQATT and CDR2 is SNEGSKA in the germline V gene (reference sequence). This CDR3 is built from 12 residues. V gave up 4 bases and J gave up 5 bases, with 9 bases separating them. Here the CDR3 reads CSANRGDQPQHF. DNA for the CDR3: TGCAGTGCTAACAGAGGGGATCAGCCCCAGCATTTT.

The rearrangement joins TRBV20-1 to TRBJ2-3; 10 positions match TRBD2. The V gene's germline CDR1 is DFQATT and CDR2 SNEGSKA (reference sequence). The CDR3 is made up of 12 amino acids. V dropped 6 bases and J dropped 6; count of bases not matched to a gene: 3. In nucleotides, the CDR3 is TGCAGTGCCACGACTAGCGGGGATACGCAGTATTTT. This translates into CSATTSGDTQYF.

The chain combines TRBV5-1 with TRBJ2-5; the D gene is possibly TRBD1 (6 bases). V was clipped by 0 bases and J by 6 bases, with 12 bases between them. This CDR3 contains 14 residues. Germline V gene lookup returns CDR1 SGHRS and CDR2 YFSETQ. The CDR3 loop is CASSLDRAVKTQYF. The CDR3 bases are TGCGCCAGCAGCTTGGACAGGGCGGTGAAGACCCAGTACTTC. Supplemented by reference TRBV5-1 and TRBJ2-5, the full variable domain reads KAGVTQTPRYLIKTRGQQVTLSCSPISGHRSVSWYQQTPGQGLQFLFEYFSETQRNKGNFPGRFSGRQFSNSRSEMNVSTLELGDSALYLCASSLDRAVKTQYFGPGTRLLVL.

This CDR3 reads CASSGGLAHEQYF. The CDR3 region has the DNA TGTGCCAGCAGTGGTGGACTAGCCCACGAGCAGTACTTC. The chain joins TRBV2 to TRBJ2-7, with 8 bases aligning to TRBD2. Germline V CDR1 and CDR2: SNHLY, FYNNEI. V shed 4 bases and J 5 bases; nucleotides not matched to a gene: 4. The length of the CDR3 is 13 residues.

This clonotype was picked up a small number of times. V is TRBV7-8 and J is TRBJ2-3; 9 positions agree with TRBD1. The V gene's germline CDR1 is SGHVS and CDR2 FQNEAQ. Unmatched junction bases numbered 8, after V lost 5 bases and J lost 2 bases. This CDR3 is 16 amino acids long. The CDR3 coding sequence is TGTGCCAGCAGCATCCGGGACAGGGAGTTCACAGATACGCAGTATTTT. Residues: CASSIRDREFTDTQYF.

Here the CDR3 DNA reads TGTGCCAGCAGGGAGACAGGGGCCTCTGGAAACACCATATATTTT. Its protein product is CASRETGASGNTIYF. The V gene is TRBV12-3 or TRBV12-4, the J gene TRBJ1-3; TRBD1 agrees at 8 bases. The J segment lost 0 bases and the V segment lost 6 bases, leaving 4 bases of the junction unmatched. This CDR3 contains 15 residues.

The chain employs TRBV7-9 and TRBJ1-1; D unclear. The CDR3 is 17 amino acids. Looked up from germline, CDR1 is SEHNR and CDR2 is FQNEAQ (reference sequence). Trimming shortened V by 2 bases and J by 0 bases, and 16 bases separated the two germline ends. For the CDR3, the DNA is TGTGCCAGCAGCTTAAGCCAGGCTAGGATCATGAACACTGAAGCTTTCTTT. Translated, it gives CASSLSQARIMNTEAFF.

The CDR3 region has the DNA TGTGCCAGTACGGACGGCTACTCCTACGAGCAGTACTTC. Translated: CASTDGYSYEQYF. The chain has TRBV19 and TRBJ2-7; D unclear. The germline gives CDR1 LNHDA, CDR2 SQIVND (reference sequence). V gave up 7 bases and J gave up 0 bases, with 10 bases separating them. The CDR3 extends over 13 amino acids.

This clonotype occurred a few times. The genes are TRBV5-1 and TRBJ2-5, with 12 bases fitting TRBD1. J lost 1 base, V lost 4 bases, and 8 bases had no gene match. CDR1 is SGHRS, CDR2 YFSETQ, per germline. This CDR3 is built from 17 residues. CDR3 in amino acids: CASSTGQGAARQETQYF. The DNA for the CDR3 is TGCGCCAGCAGCACGGGACAGGGGGCCGCACGCCAAGAGACCCAGTACTTC.